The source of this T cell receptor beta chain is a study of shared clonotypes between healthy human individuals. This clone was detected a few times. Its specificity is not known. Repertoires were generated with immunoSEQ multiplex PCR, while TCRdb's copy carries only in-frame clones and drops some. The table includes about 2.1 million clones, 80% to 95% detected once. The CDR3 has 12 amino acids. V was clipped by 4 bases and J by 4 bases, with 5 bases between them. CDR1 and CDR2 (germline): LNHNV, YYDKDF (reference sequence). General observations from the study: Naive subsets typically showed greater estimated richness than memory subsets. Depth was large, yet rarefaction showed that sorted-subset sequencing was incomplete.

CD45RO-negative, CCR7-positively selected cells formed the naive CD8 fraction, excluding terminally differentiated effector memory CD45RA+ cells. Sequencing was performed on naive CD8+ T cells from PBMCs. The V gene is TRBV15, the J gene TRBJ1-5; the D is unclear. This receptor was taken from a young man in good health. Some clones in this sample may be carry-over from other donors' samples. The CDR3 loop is CATSNLNQPQHF. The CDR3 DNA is TGTGCCACCAGCAATCTAAATCAGCCCCAGCATTTT.